This T cell receptor (beta chain) emerged from a study of cytomegalovirus exposure and HLA in healthy donors. Looking at the study overall: Of all 400 or so donors who were genotyped, 81% belonged to the Caucasian-associated ancestry cluster. Study results and caveats: Later analysis demonstrated an association between a missense DCLRE1C variant and TCR beta V- and J-gene trimming.

Notes on this clone: Its specificity is not known.

The CDR3 consists of 15 residues. Germline V gene sequence: CDR1 MDHEN, CDR2 SYDVKM. V shed 6 bases and J 5 bases; nucleotides not matched to a gene: 9. 13 Jbeta primers and 60 Vbeta primers were used for the PCR. This table comes from immunoSEQ multiplex PCR, and its TCRdb copy is limited to in-frame clones, with some not included. The sample records some 140,000 clones, roughly 79% being singletons. The origin of this receptor is a man aged 18 to 35 in good health and CMV-seronegative. The specimen sequenced was PBMCs. J is TRBJ1-1 and V is TRBV28; TRBD1 matches at 10 bases. CDR3 in DNA: TGTGCCAGCAGCCGGGGACAGGGGAGAGATACTGAAGCTTTCTTT. It translates to CASSRGQGRDTEAFF. The variable domain in full, with the rest retrieved from reference TRBV28 and TRBJ1-1, is DVKVTQSSRYLVKRTGEKVFLECVQDMDHENMFWYRQDPGLGLRLIYFSYDVKMKEKGDIPEGYSVSREKKERFSLILESASTNQTSMYLCASSRGQGRDTEAFFGQGTRLTVV.